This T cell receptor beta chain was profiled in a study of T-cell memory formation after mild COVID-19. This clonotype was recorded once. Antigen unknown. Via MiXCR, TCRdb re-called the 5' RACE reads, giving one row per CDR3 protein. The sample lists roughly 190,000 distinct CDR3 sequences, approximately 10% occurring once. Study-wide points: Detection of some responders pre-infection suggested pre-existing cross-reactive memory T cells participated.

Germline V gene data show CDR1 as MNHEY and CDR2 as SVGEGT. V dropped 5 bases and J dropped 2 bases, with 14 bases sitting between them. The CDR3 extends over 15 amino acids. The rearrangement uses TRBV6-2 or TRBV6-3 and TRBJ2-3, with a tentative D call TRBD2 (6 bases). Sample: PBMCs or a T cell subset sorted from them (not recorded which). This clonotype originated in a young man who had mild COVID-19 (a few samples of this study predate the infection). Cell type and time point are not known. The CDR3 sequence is CASSPRRVYTDTQYF. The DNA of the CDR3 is TGTGCCAGCAGTCCTAGGAGGGTATACACAGATACGCAGTATTTT.